This entry features one T cell receptor beta chain sequence. This clone was seen once. Its antigen target is currently unknown. The sample holds no much larger clone one base away, and base qualities are not on file. Donors formed part of the validation cohort, which comprised 120 subjects and was distinct from the first cohort of fewer than 750 subjects. This sample was taken from a study of cytomegalovirus exposure and HLA in healthy donors (TCRdb year 2017). Some background on the complete study: A later analysis indicated that the roughly 130 validation repertoires were generated on the platform also employed for the 700 or so repertoires of the first cohort. To predict cytomegalovirus infection status, the study combined high-throughput TCR immunosequencing, statistical association of individual TCRs with disease status, and machine learning. The study was designed to test whether signatures of past pathogen exposure could be identified by cataloging public T cell receptors. Besides the first cohort of under 700 subjects, a separate validation cohort made up of about 120 different subjects was used.

The CDR3 holds 15 amino acids from the cysteine to the phenylalanine. The sequence is cut down to CDR3 DNA, 45 bases in frame from base 1. The germline V gene sets CDR1 to MDHEN and CDR2 to SYDVKM. The V end gives up 6 bases and the J end 8 bases, leaving 12 bases in the junction not matched to a gene. Libraries were constructed by the immunoSEQ multiplex PCR assay. The original methods were these. A statistical classification framework was built for diagnosing cytomegalovirus status from the catalog of TCR beta chain sequences. This is the immuneACCESS table as TCRdb keeps it, with only in-frame sequences that have V and J called. A part of the clones is gone; compared with another copy, unresolved V genes explain less than half, and the rest is unexplained. V, J and clone size reflect that table, while D and trimming were determined from the DNA. Recorded for this sample are approximately 150,000 clones; 85% to 90% of them occurred a single time. 2.5% to 4% of the sample goes to the ten largest clones.

Study-wide conclusions, independent of this receptor: In both the original and validation cohorts, the classifier was reported to diagnose cytomegalovirus status with high specificity and sensitivity. A later analysis found that TCRs clustered in the first cohort also tended to co-occur in the 120 validation repertoires, with more than 90% of cluster scores above 0. Most TCR sequences were seen in very few donors, while some public TCRs were found in many individuals. In the study, 164 TCR beta chains were listed as associated with cytomegalovirus. The authors suggested that the approach could potentially be extended to other disease states and immunological phenotypes. In vitro tests confirmed that a few of the cytomegalovirus-associated TCR beta chains recognize cytomegalovirus antigens. All 120 or so repertoires were used to score co-occurrence in the validation cohort in a later analysis, because that analysis had no HLA typing for the cohort.

The chain couples TRBV28 to TRBJ2-1; 8 middle bases align to TRBD1. The sequence was collected from a woman younger than 30 in good health and CMV-seropositive. Sequenced material: PBMCs. The DNA sequence is TGTGCCAGCAGCCAGGGGGACAGGACCGTCCATGAGCAGTTCTTC. The resulting protein is CASSQGDRTVHEQFF. The entire variable domain, with the stretches around the CDR3 drawn from the reference TRBV28 and TRBJ2-1 proteins, is DVKVTQSSRYLVKRTGEKVFLECVQDMDHENMFWYRQDPGLGLRLIYFSYDVKMKEKGDIPEGYSVSREKKERFSLILESASTNQTSMYLCASSQGDRTVHEQFFGPGTRLTVL.